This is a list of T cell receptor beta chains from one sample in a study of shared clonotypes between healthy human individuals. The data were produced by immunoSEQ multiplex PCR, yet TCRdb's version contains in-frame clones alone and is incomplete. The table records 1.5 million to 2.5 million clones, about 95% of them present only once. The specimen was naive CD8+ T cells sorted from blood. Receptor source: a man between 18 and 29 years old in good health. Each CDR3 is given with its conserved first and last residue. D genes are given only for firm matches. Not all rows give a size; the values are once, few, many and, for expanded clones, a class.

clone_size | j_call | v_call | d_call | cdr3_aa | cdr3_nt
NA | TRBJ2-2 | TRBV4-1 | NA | CASSPDPRGWELFF | TGCGCCAGCAGCCCCGATCCCCGGGGGTGGGAGCTGTTTTTT
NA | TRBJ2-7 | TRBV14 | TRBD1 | CASSYGTGGSPEYF | TGTGCCAGCAGCTATGGGACAGGGGGTTCCCCCGAGTACTTC
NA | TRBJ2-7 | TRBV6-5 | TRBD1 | CASSYWGQGVDEQYF | TGTGCCAGCAGTTACTGGGGACAGGGGGTCGACGAGCAGTACTTC
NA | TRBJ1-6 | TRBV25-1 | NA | CASSESSSPLHF | TGTGCCAGCAGTGAATCTTCTTCACCCCTCCACTTT
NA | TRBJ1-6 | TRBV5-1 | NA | CASSLSSYNSPLHF | TGCGCCAGCAGCCTAAGCTCCTATAATTCACCCCTCCACTTT
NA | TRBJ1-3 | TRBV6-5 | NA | CASSQGSGNTIYF | TGTGCCAGCAGTCAGGGTTCTGGAAACACCATATATTTT
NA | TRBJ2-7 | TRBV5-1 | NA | CASSFKYEQYF | TGCGCCAGCAGCTTCAAATACGAGCAGTACTTC
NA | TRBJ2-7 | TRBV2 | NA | CASSEGVGYEQYF | TGTGCCAGCAGTGAAGGGGTGGGCTACGAGCAGTACTTC
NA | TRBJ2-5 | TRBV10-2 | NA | CASSGGWGQETQYF | TGCGCCAGCAGTGGAGGGTGGGGACAAGAGACCCAGTACTTC
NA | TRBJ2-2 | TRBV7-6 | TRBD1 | CASSLWTGNTGELFF | TGTGCCAGCAGCTTATGGACAGGGAACACCGGGGAGCTGTTTTTT
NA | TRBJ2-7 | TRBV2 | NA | CASSGPDRLEQYF | TGTGCCAGCAGTGGCCCGGACCGGCTTGAGCAGTACTTC
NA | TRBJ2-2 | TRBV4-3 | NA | CASSQDVSVAANTGELFF | TGCGCCAGCAGCCAAGATGTCTCGGTCGCCGCGAACACCGGGGAGCTGTTTTTT
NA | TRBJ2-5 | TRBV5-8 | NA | CASSLGTYETQYF | TGTGCCAGCAGCCTCGGGACATATGAGACCCAGTACTTC
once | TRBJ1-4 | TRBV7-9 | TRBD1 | CASSEIQGAYEKLFF | TGTGCCAGCAGCGAGATACAGGGGGCTTATGAAAAACTGTTTTTT
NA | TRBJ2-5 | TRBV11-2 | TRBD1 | CASSSGTDQETQYF | TGTGCCAGCAGCTCCGGGACAGACCAAGAGACCCAGTACTTC
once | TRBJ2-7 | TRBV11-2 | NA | CASSATYEQYF | TGTGCCAGCAGCGCAACCTACGAGCAGTACTTC
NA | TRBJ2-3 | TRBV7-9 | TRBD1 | CASSFGQGRTDTQYF | TGTGCCAGCAGCTTCGGACAGGGGAGGACAGATACGCAGTATTTT
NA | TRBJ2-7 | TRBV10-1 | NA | CASSGGDETYEQYF | TGCGCCAGCAGTGGGGGAGACGAGACCTACGAGCAGTACTTC
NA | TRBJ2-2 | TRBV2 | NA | CASWGSGNTGELFF | TGTGCCAGCTGGGGGTCGGGGAACACCGGGGAGCTGTTTTTT
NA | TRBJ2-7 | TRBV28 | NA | CASRDTLPYEQYF | TGTGCCAGTCGGGACACACTTCCCTACGAGCAGTACTTC
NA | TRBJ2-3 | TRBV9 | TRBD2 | CASSVGGASGRSDTQYF | TGTGCCAGCAGCGTAGGGGGGGCTAGCGGGAGGTCTGATACGCAGTATTTT
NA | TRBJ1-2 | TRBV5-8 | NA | CASSSGRNYGYTF | TGTGCCAGCAGCTCGGGACGGAACTATGGCTACACCTTC
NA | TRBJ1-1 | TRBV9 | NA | CASSPLQGTEAFF | TGTGCCAGCAGCCCTCTACAAGGCACTGAAGCTTTCTTT
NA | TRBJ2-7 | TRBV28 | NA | CASSVDGTYEQYF | TGTGCCAGCAGTGTCGACGGAACCTACGAGCAGTACTTC
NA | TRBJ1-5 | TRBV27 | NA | CASSFRGNQPQHF | TGTGCCAGCAGTTTTAGGGGAAATCAGCCCCAGCATTTT
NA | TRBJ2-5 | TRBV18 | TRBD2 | CASSRLAGTGETQYF | TGTGCCAGCTCACGTCTAGCGGGAACAGGAGAGACCCAGTACTTC
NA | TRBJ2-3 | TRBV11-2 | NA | CASSFTEYTTDTQYF | TGTGCCAGCAGCTTTACGGAATATACCACAGATACGCAGTATTTT
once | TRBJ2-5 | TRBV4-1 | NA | CASSQDPPEVYETQYF | TGCGCCAGCAGCCAAGATCCACCGGAAGTGTATGAGACCCAGTACTTC
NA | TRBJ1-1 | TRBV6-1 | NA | CASSDQNTEAFF | TGTGCCAGCAGTGACCAGAACACTGAAGCTTTCTTT
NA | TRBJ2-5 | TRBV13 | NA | CASSQGLLQETQYF | TGTGCCAGCAGCCAGGGACTGTTGCAAGAGACCCAGTACTTC
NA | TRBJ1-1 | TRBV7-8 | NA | CASSAWGDKAFF | TGTGCCAGCAGCGCGTGGGGGGATAAAGCTTTCTTT
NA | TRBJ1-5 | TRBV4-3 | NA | CASSRGQGSNQPQHF | TGCGCCAGCAGTCGGGGGCAGGGAAGCAATCAGCCCCAGCATTTT
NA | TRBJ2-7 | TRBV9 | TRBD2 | CASSPGTSGTYEQYF | TGTGCCAGCAGCCCAGGGACTAGCGGGACCTACGAGCAGTACTTC
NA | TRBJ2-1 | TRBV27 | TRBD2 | CASSLSWRETSGLGWQFF | TGTGCCAGCAGTTTATCATGGAGGGAGACTAGCGGTTTGGGGTGGCAGTTCTTC
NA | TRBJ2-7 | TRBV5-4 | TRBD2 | CASSFITGLSSYEQYF | TGTGCCAGCAGCTTCATAACGGGACTATCATCCTACGAGCAGTACTTC
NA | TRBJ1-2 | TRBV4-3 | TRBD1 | CASSQTRGDYGYTF | TGCGCCAGCAGCCAGACCAGGGGGGATTATGGCTACACCTTC
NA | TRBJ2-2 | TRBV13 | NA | CASSFLSRTGELFF | TGTGCCAGCAGCTTCCTCTCAAGGACCGGGGAGCTGTTTTTT